A selection of T cell receptor beta chains follows, all from one sample in a study of control samples from healthy donors and cancer patients. Sequencing used immunoSEQ multiplex PCR; TCRdb keeps in-frame clones, though not all of them. The table shows about 92,000 clones, with approximately 78% occurring only once. Sample: blood. Receptors were obtained from a woman aged 60-75 years in good health. Each CDR3 is given with its conserved first and last residue. The order of the fields is clone size, CDR3 length, V gene, D gene, J gene, CDR3 protein, CDR3 DNA. A D gene is named only where the DNA matches it firmly. Size is stated for part of the rows, as once, few or many counts, or as a class when the clone is expanded.

.	16	TRBV7-9	TRBD2	TRBJ2-1	CASSFSGSGAYNEQFF	TGTGCCAGCAGCTTTAGCGGGAGTGGGGCCTACAATGAGCAGTTCTTC
.	15	TRBV6-1	.	TRBJ2-3	CASSDLGSAVDTQYF	TGTGCCAGCAGTGATTTGGGAAGTGCCGTAGATACGCAGTATTTT
.	13	TRBV10-2	.	TRBJ1-1	CASKEQEGTEAFF	TGCGCCAGTAAAGAACAGGAGGGCACTGAAGCTTTCTTT
.	13	TRBV13	TRBD1	TRBJ1-2	CASSLGQGYGYTF	TGTGCCAGCAGCCTAGGACAGGGCTATGGCTACACCTTC
.	15	TRBV2	.	TRBJ2-1	CASSSSTVSYNEQFF	TGTGCCAGCAGTTCCAGTACGGTCTCCTACAATGAGCAGTTCTTC
.	16	TRBV18	.	TRBJ2-4	CASSPPGLSLGNIQYF	TGTGCCAGCTCACCACCAGGCCTGTCCCTAGGGAACATTCAGTACTTC
few	14	TRBV28	TRBD1	TRBJ1-2	CASSFGTGGLGYTF	TGTGCCAGCAGTTTCGGGACAGGGGGGCTTGGCTACACCTTC
.	17	TRBV9	TRBD2	TRBJ2-1	CASSVSSSGMSYNEQFF	TGTGCCAGCAGCGTATCTTCCAGCGGGATGTCCTACAATGAGCAGTTCTTC
many	15	TRBV19	TRBD1	TRBJ1-5	CASSTGADRGQPQHF	TGTGCCAGTAGTACCGGGGCCGACAGGGGTCAGCCCCAGCATTTT
once	15	TRBV28	TRBD2	TRBJ2-7	CASSRTGLAGVGQYF	TGTGCCAGCAGTCGCACAGGACTAGCGGGAGTGGGGCAGTACTTC
.	13	TRBV6-5	.	TRBJ1-2	CASSPTENYGYTF	TGTGCCAGCAGCCCGACAGAAAACTATGGCTACACCTTC
.	15	TRBV2	TRBD1	TRBJ1-4	CASRSIGQGNEKLFF	TGTGCCAGCAGGTCGATCGGACAGGGTAATGAAAAACTGTTTTTT
.	13	TRBV12-3/TRBV12-4	.	TRBJ2-7	CASSFRRGYEQYF	TGTGCCAGCAGTTTTCGGCGGGGCTACGAGCAGTACTTC
.	15	TRBV11-2	TRBD2	TRBJ2-3	CASSLRAGLTDTQYF	TGTGCCAGCAGCTTGAGAGCGGGGCTCACAGATACGCAGTATTTT
.	15	TRBV4-3	.	TRBJ1-3	CASSQERVSGNTIYF	TGCGCCAGCAGCCAAGAGAGGGTATCTGGAAACACCATATATTTT
.	14	TRBV6-5	TRBD2	TRBJ2-5	CASIAGGPMETQYF	TGTGCCAGCATAGCGGGAGGGCCGATGGAGACCCAGTACTTC
.	14	TRBV28	TRBD1	TRBJ2-7	CASSARTGTYEQYF	TGTGCCAGCAGCGCCCGGACAGGAACCTACGAGCAGTACTTC
.	13	TRBV7-2	.	TRBJ1-1	CASSLSQLTEAFF	TGTGCCAGCAGCTTATCACAGCTGACGGAAGCTTTCTTT
.	15	TRBV7-9	TRBD2	TRBJ2-3	CASSFGLASTDTQYF	TGTGCCAGCAGCTTTGGACTAGCTAGCACAGATACGCAGTATTTT
.	11	TRBV3-1/TRBV3-2	.	TRBJ1-2	CASSLFETAVF	TGTGCCAGCAGCCTTTTCGAGACAGCTGTCTTC
few	12	TRBV15	.	TRBJ2-5	CATSSERGTQYF	TGTGCCACCAGCAGTGAGAGGGGGACCCAGTACTTC
.	12	TRBV29-1	.	TRBJ1-1	CSYREGRAEAFF	TGCAGCTACAGGGAAGGCCGAGCTGAAGCTTTCTTT
.	17	TRBV3-1/TRBV3-2	TRBD1	TRBJ1-5	CASSQDRGGRSNQPQHF	TGTGCCAGCAGCCAGGACAGGGGAGGTAGGAGCAATCAGCCCCAGCATTTT
.	14	TRBV2	TRBD2	TRBJ2-5	CASRGLAGVETQYF	TGTGCCAGCAGAGGACTAGCGGGAGTGGAGACCCAGTACTTC
.	13	TRBV25-1	.	TRBJ1-3	CASSSGGGNTIYF	TGTGCCAGCAGTTCTGGGGGAGGAAACACCATATATTTT
.	17	TRBV18	TRBD1	TRBJ2-7	CASSLRDRGSEGYEQYF	TGTGCCAGCTCACTCCGGGACAGGGGGTCGGAGGGCTACGAGCAGTACTTC
.	12	TRBV7-2	.	TRBJ1-1	CASSLPPAEAFF	TGTGCCAGCAGCTTACCCCCCGCTGAAGCTTTCTTT
.	13	TRBV28	TRBD2	TRBJ2-7	CASSLAGVYEQYF	TGTGCCAGCAGTTTAGCGGGAGTTTACGAGCAGTACTTC
.	17	TRBV4-1	.	TRBJ2-3	CASSQDFWQGITDTQYF	TGCGCCAGCAGCCAAGATTTCTGGCAGGGGATTACAGATACGCAGTATTTT
once	15	TRBV5-1	.	TRBJ2-7	CASSLAGVFSAEQYF	TGCGCCAGCAGCTTGGCCGGGGTGTTTTCTGCCGAGCAGTACTTC
few	11	TRBV6-2/TRBV6-3	.	TRBJ1-1	CASSYLDEAFF	TGTGCCAGCAGTTACCTCGATGAAGCTTTCTTT
.	15	TRBV27	TRBD2	TRBJ2-5	CASSNLAGVGETQYF	TGTGCCAGCTCTAATCTAGCGGGAGTGGGGGAGACCCAGTACTTC
.	13	TRBV2	TRBD1	TRBJ1-2	CASNRQGIYGYTF	TGTGCCAGCAACCGACAGGGGATCTATGGCTACACCTTC
.	13	TRBV7-9	.	TRBJ2-7	CASSFRGPYEQYF	TGTGCCAGCAGCTTCCGGGGGCCCTACGAGCAGTACTTC
.	14	TRBV10-3	.	TRBJ1-4	CAISPTGIGEKLFF	TGTGCCATCAGCCCGACAGGTATAGGAGAAAAACTGTTTTTT
.	14	TRBV5-1	.	TRBJ2-5	CASSYADAQETQYF	TGCGCCAGCAGCTACGCGGACGCCCAAGAGACCCAGTACTTC
.	14	TRBV5-3	.	TRBJ2-7	CARSLEGPRGEQYF	TGTGCCAGAAGCTTGGAGGGGCCTAGGGGCGAGCAGTACTTC
.	16	TRBV6-2/TRBV6-3	TRBD2	TRBJ2-3	CASSYGTSGGTDTQYF	TGTGCCAGCAGTTACGGGACTAGCGGGGGGACAGATACGCAGTATTTT
medium-sized	16	TRBV7-9	.	TRBJ1-6	CASSAPTVGVSSPLHF	TGTGCCAGCAGCGCCCCCACGGTTGGGGTTAGTTCACCCCTCCACTTT
few	13	TRBV2	.	TRBJ2-3	CASSEDGTDTQYF	TGTGCCAGCAGTGAAGACGGCACAGATACGCAGTATTTT
.	16	TRBV28	.	TRBJ1-5	CASTPGPSTGNQPQHF	TGTGCCAGCACCCCGGGCCCATCGACGGGCAATCAGCCCCAGCATTTT
.	11	TRBV5-4	.	TRBJ1-2	CASSQLRDYTF	TGTGCCAGCAGCCAATTACGGGACTACACCTTC
.	16	TRBV18	.	TRBJ2-1	CASSPPIAGSYNEQFF	TGTGCCAGCTCACCACCGATTGCGGGTTCCTACAATGAGCAGTTCTTC
.	16	TRBV11-2	.	TRBJ1-3	CASSFTRRLPGNTIYF	TGTGCCAGCAGCTTTACTAGACGGCTCCCTGGAAACACCATATATTTT
.	16	TRBV29-1	TRBD1	TRBJ1-3	CSVAGGQTGSGNTIYF	TGCAGCGTTGCGGGGGGACAGACGGGCTCTGGAAACACCATATATTTT
.	14	TRBV28	.	TRBJ1-1	CASSTVGIRSEAFF	TGTGCCAGTTCGACGGTGGGAATACGCTCTGAAGCTTTCTTT
.	16	TRBV11-2	.	TRBJ1-2	CASSLDRLSGVYGYTF	TGTGCCAGCAGCTTAGACCGTCTATCGGGGGTCTATGGCTACACCTTC
.	13	TRBV2	TRBD1	TRBJ1-6	CASRGQKGSPLHF	TGTGCCAGCAGGGGACAGAAGGGTTCACCCCTCCACTTT
.	16	TRBV5-1	.	TRBJ1-3	CASSTTGPTSGNTIYF	TGCGCCAGCAGCACCACAGGTCCTACCTCTGGAAACACCATATATTTT
.	15	TRBV19	.	TRBJ2-7	CASSIKGGDNYEQYF	TGTGCCAGTAGTATAAAGGGAGGGGACAACTACGAGCAGTACTTC
.	18	TRBV10-1	.	TRBJ2-2	CASIQLWGVRTNTGELFF	TGCGCCAGCATCCAATTATGGGGGGTCCGCACGAACACCGGGGAGCTGTTTTTT
once	13	TRBV10-3	.	TRBJ2-5	CAISGPLVETQYF	TGTGCCATCAGTGGGCCCTTAGTTGAGACCCAGTACTTC
.	13	TRBV10-3	.	TRBJ1-5	CAISGTNNQPQHF	TGTGCCATCAGTGGGACAAACAATCAGCCCCAGCATTTT
.	15	TRBV15	.	TRBJ2-3	CATSKAGISTDTQYF	TGTGCCACCAGCAAGGCCGGGATCAGCACAGATACGCAGTATTTT
few	14	TRBV19	TRBD1	TRBJ2-2	CASSNTGGTGELFF	TGTGCCAGTTCCAACACAGGGGGCACCGGGGAGCTGTTTTTT
.	17	TRBV10-3	TRBD2	TRBJ2-1	CAPQGLAERTLYNEQFF	TGTGCCCCCCAGGGACTAGCGGAAAGGACCCTCTACAATGAGCAGTTCTTC
.	13	TRBV5-3	.	TRBJ2-7	CARSDRGPYEQYF	TGTGCCAGATCCGACCGAGGGCCTTACGAGCAGTACTTC
.	12	TRBV6-5	.	TRBJ1-6	CASRIWGSPLHF	TGTGCCAGCAGAATATGGGGATCACCCCTCCACTTT